These 14 T cell receptor beta chains were all obtained from the same sample, sequenced in a study of shared clonotypes between healthy human individuals. Libraries were prepared by immunoSEQ multiplex PCR; TCRdb keeps only in-frame clonotypes and omits some of them. The sample yields 1.6 million or so clones, roughly 97% seen once. Sequencing was carried out using naive CD4+ T cells sorted from blood. Subset: CD45RA+ positively selected. Source of these receptors: a man aged 25 to 40 in good health.

The gene calls are TRBV7-9 and TRBJ2-7, with D tentatively TRBD1 (6 bases). The CDR3 spans 14 residues. The ends were cut back, 9 bases at V and 2 bases at J, with 17 bases in the middle. Germline lookup yields CDR1 SEHNR and CDR2 FQNEAQ (reference sequence). DNA of the CDR3: TGTGCCAGTGCGGTGGGGGCAGGGACCTACGAGCAGTACTTC. Translation gives CASAVGAGTYEQYF.

The genes are TRBV29-1 and TRBJ1-1; D gene ambiguous. V was clipped by 1 base and J by 7 bases, with 13 bases between them. Germline values: CDR1 SQVTM, CDR2 ANQGSEA. The CDR3 is 13 amino acids. This CDR3 is CSVEGLGLVEAFF. In DNA, the CDR3 is TGCAGCGTTGAAGGGTTAGGTTTAGTTGAAGCTTTCTTT.

Notes on this clone: Other DNA sequences of this sample code for an identical CDR3. This chain uses TRBV6-5 with TRBJ2-7; 7 nucleotides align to TRBD1. V lost 8 bases and J lost 1; bases outside the gene matches: 8. CDR3 size: 14 residues. Germline-derived CDR1 and CDR2 are MNHEY and SVGAGI. The CDR3 DNA follows: TGTGCCAGCTCATCGACAGGGTCATCCTACGAGCAGTACTTC. The encoded protein is CASSSTGSSYEQYF.

This chain links TRBV7-2 with TRBJ2-6, with D perhaps matching TRBD1 or TRBD2 (5 bases each). Germline CDR1 and CDR2: SGHTA and FQGNSA. V lost 5 bases to trimming and J lost 4 bases, with 12 bases between them. The CDR3 length is 15 residues. The CDR3 here is CASSLGVSGANVLTF. The CDR3 nucleotides are TGTGCCAGCAGCCTGGGGGTCTCGGGGGCCAACGTCCTGACTTTC.

A note on this clone: Other DNA sequences in this specimen translate into the identical CDR3. V and J are TRBV29-1 and TRBJ2-1; D not certain. V lost 4 bases and J lost 4, with 5 bases in between. This CDR3 contains 11 residues. In germline, CDR1 is SQVTM, CDR2 ANQGSEA. CDR3 loop: CSVGTYNEQFF. CDR3 sequence (DNA): TGCAGCGTTGGTACTTACAATGAGCAGTTCTTC.

The chain combines TRBV6-1 with TRBJ2-3, with 9 bases matching TRBD2. Trimming removed 3 bases from V and 2 bases from J; junction bases left unmatched: 3. CDR1 and CDR2 from the germline V gene are MNHNS and SASEGT. The length of the CDR3 is 15 residues. CDR3: CASSDIAGDTDTQYF. The CDR3 DNA is TGTGCCAGCAGTGACATAGCGGGGGACACAGATACGCAGTATTTT.

This chain joins TRBV6-5 and TRBJ2-1, with 12 bases that match TRBD2. In germline, CDR1 is MNHEY, CDR2 SVGAGI. The V gene end was trimmed by 6 bases and the J gene end by 4 bases; junction bases not matched to a gene: 4. The CDR3 is 15 amino acids. The CDR3 spells CASRRLAGVYNEQFF. The DNA for the CDR3 is TGTGCCAGCAGGAGACTAGCGGGAGTTTACAATGAGCAGTTCTTC.

This clone was recorded once. This rearrangement joins TRBV27 to TRBJ2-7; 8 positions match TRBD1. CDR1 is MNHEY, CDR2 SMNVEV, per germline (reference sequence). The CDR3 extends over 16 amino acids. The ends lost 2 bases at V and 5 bases at J; junction bases unmatched: 11. As DNA, the CDR3 is TGTGCCAGCAGTTTACTCGGGACAGGAGTCTTGAACGAGCAGTACTTC. Translation gives CASSLLGTGVLNEQYF.

The chain employs TRBV19 and TRBJ2-1, with 8 bases identical to TRBD2. Germline V CDR1 and CDR2: LNHDA, SQIVND (reference sequence). The V segment lost 2 bases and the J segment 6 bases; nucleotides outside the gene matches: 6. The CDR3 is 15 amino acids. The CDR3 reads CASSIRGLGFNEQFF. Written as DNA, the CDR3 is TGTGCCAGTAGTATAAGGGGACTAGGGTTCAATGAGCAGTTCTTC.

The chain joins TRBV7-6 to TRBJ2-1; 11 positions agree with TRBD1. The CDR3 length is 18 residues. Per germline, CDR1 SGHVS and CDR2 FNYEAQ. V dropped 5 bases and J dropped 9; count of bases not matched to a gene: 18. CDR3 bases: TGTGCCAGCAGCATTCGGGCGCGGGACAGGGGGTTTAGGAGTGAGCAGTTCTTC. Translation gives CASSIRARDRGFRSEQFF.

V usage is TRBV28 and J usage is TRBJ1-5; D is perhaps TRBD1 (5 bases). The CDR3 runs to 18 residues. V was cut by 4 bases and J by 0 bases, with 19 bases left in between. CDR1 and CDR2 (germline): MDHEN, SYDVKM. The CDR3: CASSSYFDRDLSNQPQHF. CDR3 DNA: TGTGCCAGCAGTTCGTACTTTGACAGAGATCTTAGCAATCAGCCCCAGCATTTT.

The gene calls are TRBV7-8 and TRBJ2-7, with 7 bases fitting TRBD1. Germline values: CDR1 SGHVS, CDR2 FQNEAQ. CDR3 length: 17 residues. V shed 5 bases, J shed 3 bases, and the junction held 16 bases outside the gene matches. CDR3 protein: CASSPPMPGTDHYEQYF. In DNA form, the CDR3 reads TGTGCCAGCAGCCCGCCAATGCCGGGGACAGATCACTACGAGCAGTACTTC.

This sequence joins TRBV2 and TRBJ2-7; D might be TRBD1 (6 bases). V was cut by 6 bases and J by 0 bases, with 15 bases left in between. CDR1 SNHLY and CDR2 FYNNEI come from the germline V gene. The CDR3 is 15 amino acids. CDR3 protein: CASSRDTGTSYEQYF. In nucleotides, the CDR3 is TGTGCCAGCAGCAGGGACACGGGAACCTCCTACGAGCAGTACTTC.

This chain joins TRBV7-9 and TRBJ2-7; D is uncertain. The CDR3 has 13 amino acids. CDR1 and CDR2 (germline): SEHNR, FQNEAQ (reference sequence). V was cut by 1 base and J by 3 bases, with 7 bases left in between. In DNA, the CDR3 is TGTGCCAGCAGCTTAGATCTGGTCTACGAGCAGTACTTC. Protein sequence: CASSLDLVYEQYF.